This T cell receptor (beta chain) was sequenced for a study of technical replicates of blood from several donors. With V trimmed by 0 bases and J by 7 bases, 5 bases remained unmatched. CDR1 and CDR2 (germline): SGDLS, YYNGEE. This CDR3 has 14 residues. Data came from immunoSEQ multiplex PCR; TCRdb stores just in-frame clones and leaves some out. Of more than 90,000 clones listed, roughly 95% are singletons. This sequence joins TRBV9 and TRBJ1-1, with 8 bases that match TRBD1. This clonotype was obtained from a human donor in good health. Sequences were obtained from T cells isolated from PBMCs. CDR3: CASSVAGTGVEAFF. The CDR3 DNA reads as TGTGCCAGCAGCGTAGCCGGGACAGGAGTTGAAGCTTTCTTT.